This note documents a single T cell receptor beta chain sequence. Its antigen is currently not known. Base quality data are lacking; no much larger clone is found one base away. The source of the sample is a study of radiotherapy plus CTLA-4 blockade in lung cancer (dated by TCRdb to the late 2010s). For context, the study as a whole: Objective responses occurred in 18% of enrolled patients, and 31% achieved disease control. General findings and caveats noted by the study authors: After treatment with radiotherapy and ipilimumab, TCR clones that came from tumors expanded in the peripheral blood. Increased serum interferon-beta after radiation, together with early dynamic changes in blood T cell clones, were reported to be the strongest predictors of response.

In this study, focal radiation therapy paired with CTLA-4 blockade (ipilimumab) was tested in patients who had chemo-refractory metastatic non-small-cell lung cancer. The library was made by the immunoSEQ multiplex PCR assay. This immuneACCESS table, as held by TCRdb, lists in-frame sequences with V and J called but not all clones. Of the missing ones, under half trace to an unresolved V gene in checked studies; the others have no known cause. This sample has about 110,000 clones in its table, and 85% of those were observed once. 2% to 2.5% of the sample goes to the ten largest clones. Cut back by 7 bases and 5 bases, the V and J ends lie 18 bases apart. The CDR3 starts with the cysteine, ends with the phenylalanine, and has 15 residues. The sequence is cut down to CDR3 DNA, 45 bases in frame from base 1. The germline V gene encodes CDR1 MNHNY and CDR2 SVGAGI (reference sequence).

Sequencing was performed on peripheral blood, taken from a patient treated with radiotherapy plus ipilimumab. The clonotype was recovered from a human donor with non-small cell lung cancer that progressed on radiotherapy plus ipilimumab. Some clones in this sample may be carry-over from other donors' samples. The V and J genes are TRBV6-6 and TRBJ1-5; 5 matching bases give a weak D call of TRBD1. The CDR3 region has the sequence CASTPHGAGYQPQHF. The DNA reads TGTGCCAGCACCCCCCACGGGGCAGGGTATCAGCCCCAGCATTTT.